Presented here are 10 T cell receptor beta chains from one specimen sequenced in a study of shared clonotypes between healthy human individuals. The protocol was immunoSEQ multiplex PCR, while the TCRdb copy is restricted to in-frame clones and leaves out a portion. Of around 500,000 clones listed, about 85% are singletons. The sequencing input was PBMCs. The receptors here all came from a woman between 35 and 50 years old in good health. Some clones in this sample may be carry-over from other donors' samples.

The chain recombines TRBV7-6 with TRBJ1-1, with TRBD1 as a possible D gene (6 bases). This CDR3 spans 14 amino acids. V shed 4 bases and J shed 5 bases, with 14 bases lying between them. Germline-derived CDR1 and CDR2 are SGHVS and FNYEAQ. Here the CDR3 DNA reads TGTGCCAGCAGCTATGGGCAGGGGAGGACTGAAGCTTTCTTT. Protein sequence: CASSYGQGRTEAFF.

The sample holds a few counts of this clone. The V and J genes are TRBV19 and TRBJ2-3; 7 bases fit TRBD2. Per germline, CDR1 LNHDA and CDR2 SQIVND (reference sequence). V was pared by 7 bases and J by 0 bases, with 10 bases of the junction left unmatched. The length of the CDR3 is 16 residues. The CDR3 spells CASNQWGGSSTDTQYF. For the CDR3, the DNA is TGTGCCAGTAACCAGTGGGGGGGTTCCAGCACAGATACGCAGTATTTT. Drawing the rest from reference TRBV19 and TRBJ2-3, the complete variable domain is DGGITQSPKYLFRKEGQNVTLSCEQNLNHDAMYWYRQDPGQGLRLIYYSQIVNDFQKGDIAEGYSVSREKKESFPLTVTSAQKNPTAFYLCASNQWGGSSTDTQYFGPGTRLTVL.

The chain combines TRBV7-9 with TRBJ2-1, with 7 bases lining up with TRBD1. The V and J ends lost 4 bases and 1 base, in that order; junction bases with no gene match: 10. The CDR3 contains 17 residues. Germline lookup yields CDR1 SEHNR and CDR2 FQNEAQ (reference sequence). CDR3 DNA: TGTGCCAGCAGCTCCAGAGGGTCGGGACAGTCCTACAATGAGCAGTTCTTC. Translating it yields CASSSRGSGQSYNEQFF.

This clone was seen at least ten times. The rearrangement joins TRBV6-4 to TRBJ2-1; D may be TRBD2 (5 bases). With 6 bases removed from V and 8 bases from J, the gap between germline ends came to 17 bases. The germline V gene encodes CDR1 MRHNA and CDR2 SNTAGT. The CDR3 loop spans 14 amino acids. The CDR3 DNA reads TGTGCCAGCAGCGCGGGTCCTGAGGTGGATGAGCAGTTCTTC. Encoded protein: CASSAGPEVDEQFF.

Points on this clone: Other DNA sequences in this sample translate to the same CDR3. The rearrangement uses TRBV27 and TRBJ2-6, with unresolved D. The CDR3 is 12 amino acids. The V and J ends lost 6 bases and 2 bases respectively, with 2 bases between them. Per the germline V gene, CDR1 is MNHEY and CDR2 is SMNVEV (reference sequence). CDR3 nucleotide sequence: TGTGCCAGCAGGACTGGGGCCAACGTCCTGACTTTC. This sequence encodes CASRTGANVLTF.

The J gene is TRBJ2-7, the V gene TRBV6-5, with D uncertain. This CDR3 spans 15 amino acids. Trimming took 0 bases from V and 9 from J, leaving 18 bases between them. Germline V gives CDR1 MNHEY, CDR2 SVGAGI. The CDR3 nucleotides read TGTGCCAGCAGTTACTCGTCCACGAACACCTTAGGGCAGTACTTC. This gives the protein CASSYSSTNTLGQYF.

As for this clone: At one end, the junction sequence differs from germline, possibly due to a read error. This chain links TRBV6-1 with TRBJ2-7; a possible D gene is TRBD1 (7 bases). Per the germline V gene, CDR1 is MNHNS and CDR2 is SASEGT. CDR3 size: 12 residues. For the CDR3, the DNA is TGTGCCAGCAGTGAAGGGAGGGGGCCTAGGCACTTC. It translates to CASSEGRGPRHF.

Regarding this clone: Distinct nucleotide sequences in the sample also encode this CDR3. The chain recombines TRBV14 with TRBJ1-1, with D unclear. Trimming stripped 5 bases from V and 0 bases from J, with 7 bases between. This CDR3 region has 13 residues. Germline assignment: CDR1 SGHDN and CDR2 FVKESK. CDR3 coding DNA: TGTGCCAGCAGCTCCGGAATGAACACTGAAGCTTTCTTT. It yields the protein CASSSGMNTEAFF.

With regard to this clone: It is likely a read error: a sequence one base away is far more abundant. Distinct nucleotide sequences in the sample also encode this CDR3. The J gene is TRBJ2-7, the V gene TRBV5-4, with 7 bases matching TRBD1. The CDR3 totals 12 residues. Looked up from germline, CDR1 is SGHNT and CDR2 is YYREEE (reference sequence). The junction had 1 base not matched to a gene; V was cut back by 4 bases and J by 3 bases. The CDR3 DNA sequence: TGTGCCAGCAGCCGGGACAGCTACGAGCAGTACTTC. Translated: CASSRDSYEQYF.

The chain uses TRBV5-1 and TRBJ2-6; D is unresolved. Trimming removed 7 bases from V and 0 bases from J, with 5 bases in between. This CDR3 is built from 13 residues. Germline CDR1 is SGHRS and CDR2 is YFSETQ. CDR3 DNA: TGCGCCAGCCAGACCTCTGGGGCCAACGTCCTGACTTTC. Residues: CASQTSGANVLTF.